Here is one T cell receptor beta chain with its context. The CDR3 runs 15 residues. Germline CDR1 is LGHNA and CDR2 is YNFKEQ. The V end was cut by 0 bases, the J end by 5 bases, with 13 bases between. Both 60 Vbeta primers and 13 Jbeta primers went into the PCR. Libraries were prepared by immunoSEQ multiplex PCR; TCRdb keeps only in-frame clonotypes and omits some of them. The repertoire table contains tens of thousands of clones. The data originate from a study of cytomegalovirus exposure and HLA in healthy donors. Source material: PBMCs. This receptor was identified in a middle-aged man in good health and CMV-seronegative. The rearrangement links TRBV4-2 to TRBJ2-5; D is possibly TRBD2 (5 bases). The CDR3 DNA sequence: TGTGCCAGCAGCCAAGATTTAGTCTCGGGGGAGACCCAGTACTTC. Translation: CASSQDLVSGETQYF.